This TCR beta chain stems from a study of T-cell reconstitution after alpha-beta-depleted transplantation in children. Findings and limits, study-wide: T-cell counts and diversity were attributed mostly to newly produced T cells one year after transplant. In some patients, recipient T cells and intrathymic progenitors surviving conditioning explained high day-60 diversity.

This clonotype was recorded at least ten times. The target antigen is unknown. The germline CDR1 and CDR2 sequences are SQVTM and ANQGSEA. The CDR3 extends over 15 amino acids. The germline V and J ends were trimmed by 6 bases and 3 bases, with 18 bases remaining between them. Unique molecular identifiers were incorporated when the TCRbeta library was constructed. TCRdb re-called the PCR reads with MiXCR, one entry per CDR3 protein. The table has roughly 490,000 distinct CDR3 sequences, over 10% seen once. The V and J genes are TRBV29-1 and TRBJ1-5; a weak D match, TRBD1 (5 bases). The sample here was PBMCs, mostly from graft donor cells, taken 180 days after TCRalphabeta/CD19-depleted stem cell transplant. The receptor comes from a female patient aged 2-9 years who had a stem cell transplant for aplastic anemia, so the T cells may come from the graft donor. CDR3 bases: TGCAGCGTGATAGAAAACGGGGACCCCAATCAGCCCCAGCATTTT. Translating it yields CSVIENGDPNQPQHF.